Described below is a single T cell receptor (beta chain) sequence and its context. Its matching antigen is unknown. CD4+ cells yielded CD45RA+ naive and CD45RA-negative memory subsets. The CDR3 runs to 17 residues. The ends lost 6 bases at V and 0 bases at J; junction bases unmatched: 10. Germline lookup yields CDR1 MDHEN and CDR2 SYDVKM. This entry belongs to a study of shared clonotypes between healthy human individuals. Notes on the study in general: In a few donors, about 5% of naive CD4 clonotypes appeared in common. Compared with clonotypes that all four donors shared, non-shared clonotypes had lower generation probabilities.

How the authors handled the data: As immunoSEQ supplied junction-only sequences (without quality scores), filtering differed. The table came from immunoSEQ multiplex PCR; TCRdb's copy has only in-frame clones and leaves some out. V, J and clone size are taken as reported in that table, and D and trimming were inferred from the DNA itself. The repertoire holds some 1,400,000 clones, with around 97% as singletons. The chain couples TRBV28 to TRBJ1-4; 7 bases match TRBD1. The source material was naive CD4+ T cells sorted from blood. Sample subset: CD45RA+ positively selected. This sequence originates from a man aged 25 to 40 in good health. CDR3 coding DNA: TGTGCCAGCAGCTACAGACAGGGCTTGGCAACTAATGAAAAACTGTTTTTT. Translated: CASSYRQGLATNEKLFF.